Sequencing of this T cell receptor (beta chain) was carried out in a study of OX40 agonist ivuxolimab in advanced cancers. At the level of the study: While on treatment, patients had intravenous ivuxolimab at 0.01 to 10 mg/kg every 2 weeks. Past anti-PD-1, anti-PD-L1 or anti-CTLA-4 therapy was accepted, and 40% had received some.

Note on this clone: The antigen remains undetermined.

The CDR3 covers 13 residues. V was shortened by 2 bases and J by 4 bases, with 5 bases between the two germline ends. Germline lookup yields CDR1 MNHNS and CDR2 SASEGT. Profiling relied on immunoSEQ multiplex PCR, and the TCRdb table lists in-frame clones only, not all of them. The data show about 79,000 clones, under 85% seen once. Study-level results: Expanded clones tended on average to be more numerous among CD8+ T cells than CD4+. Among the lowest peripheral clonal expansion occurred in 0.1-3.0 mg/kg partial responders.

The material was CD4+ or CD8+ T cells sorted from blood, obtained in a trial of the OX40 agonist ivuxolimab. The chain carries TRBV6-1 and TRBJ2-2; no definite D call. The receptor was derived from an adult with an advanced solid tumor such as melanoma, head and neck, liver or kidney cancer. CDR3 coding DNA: TGTGCCAGCAGTGAAATAGGCACCGGGGAGCTGTTTTTT. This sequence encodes CASSEIGTGELFF.